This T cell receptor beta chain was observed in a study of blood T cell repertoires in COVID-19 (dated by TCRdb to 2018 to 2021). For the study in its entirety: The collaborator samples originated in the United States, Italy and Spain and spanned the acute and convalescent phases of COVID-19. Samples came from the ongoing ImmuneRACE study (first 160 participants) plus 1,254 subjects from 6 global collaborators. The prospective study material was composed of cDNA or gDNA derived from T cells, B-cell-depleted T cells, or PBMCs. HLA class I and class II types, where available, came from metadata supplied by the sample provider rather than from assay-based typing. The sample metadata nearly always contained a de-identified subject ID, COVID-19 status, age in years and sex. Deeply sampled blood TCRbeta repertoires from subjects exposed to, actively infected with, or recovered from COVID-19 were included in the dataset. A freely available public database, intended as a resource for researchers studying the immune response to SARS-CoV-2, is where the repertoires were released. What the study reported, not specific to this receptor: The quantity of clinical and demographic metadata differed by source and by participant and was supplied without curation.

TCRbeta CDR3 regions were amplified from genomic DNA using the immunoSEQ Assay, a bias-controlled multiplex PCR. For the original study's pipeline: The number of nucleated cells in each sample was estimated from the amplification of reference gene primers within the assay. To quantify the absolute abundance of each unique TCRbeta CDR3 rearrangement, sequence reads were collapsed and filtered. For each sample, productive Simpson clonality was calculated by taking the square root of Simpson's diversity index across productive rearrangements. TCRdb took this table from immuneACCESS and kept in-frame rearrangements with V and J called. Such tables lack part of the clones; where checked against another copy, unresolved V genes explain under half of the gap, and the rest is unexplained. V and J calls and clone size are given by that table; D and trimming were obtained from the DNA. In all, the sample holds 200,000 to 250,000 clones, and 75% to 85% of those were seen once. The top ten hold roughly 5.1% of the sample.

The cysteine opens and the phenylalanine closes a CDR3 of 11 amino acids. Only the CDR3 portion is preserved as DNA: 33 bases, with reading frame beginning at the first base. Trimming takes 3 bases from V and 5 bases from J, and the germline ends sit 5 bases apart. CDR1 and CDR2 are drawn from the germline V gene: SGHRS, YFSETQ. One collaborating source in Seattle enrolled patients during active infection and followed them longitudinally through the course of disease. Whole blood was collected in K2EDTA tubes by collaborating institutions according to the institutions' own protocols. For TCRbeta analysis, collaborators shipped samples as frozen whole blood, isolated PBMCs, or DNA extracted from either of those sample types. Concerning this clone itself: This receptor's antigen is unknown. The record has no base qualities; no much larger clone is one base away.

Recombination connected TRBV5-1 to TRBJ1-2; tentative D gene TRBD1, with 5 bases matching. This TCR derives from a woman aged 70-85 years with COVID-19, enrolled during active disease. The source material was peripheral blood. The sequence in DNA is TGCGCCAGCAGCTCAGGGTATGGCTACACCTTC. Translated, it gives CASSSGYGYTF.